This T cell receptor beta chain was found in a study of cytomegalovirus exposure and HLA in healthy donors. The sample holds one count of this clone. In the PCR, 60 Vbeta and 13 Jbeta primers were used. This table comes from immunoSEQ multiplex PCR, and its TCRdb copy is limited to in-frame clones, with some not included. The sample has 150,000 or so clones; 65% to 80% are singletons. The length of the CDR3 is 15 residues. CDR1 and CDR2 from the germline V gene are MNHEY and SVGAGI. The V and J ends lost 7 bases and 4 bases, in that order; junction bases with no gene match: 7. Sequencing input: PBMCs. The chain employs TRBV6-5 and TRBJ2-2, with 9 positions matching TRBD2. This TCR was sampled from a male donor in good health and CMV-seropositive. CDR3 loop: CASNRLAEGTGELFF. CDR3 nucleotides: TGTGCCAGCAACAGACTAGCGGAGGGCACCGGGGAGCTGTTTTTT.